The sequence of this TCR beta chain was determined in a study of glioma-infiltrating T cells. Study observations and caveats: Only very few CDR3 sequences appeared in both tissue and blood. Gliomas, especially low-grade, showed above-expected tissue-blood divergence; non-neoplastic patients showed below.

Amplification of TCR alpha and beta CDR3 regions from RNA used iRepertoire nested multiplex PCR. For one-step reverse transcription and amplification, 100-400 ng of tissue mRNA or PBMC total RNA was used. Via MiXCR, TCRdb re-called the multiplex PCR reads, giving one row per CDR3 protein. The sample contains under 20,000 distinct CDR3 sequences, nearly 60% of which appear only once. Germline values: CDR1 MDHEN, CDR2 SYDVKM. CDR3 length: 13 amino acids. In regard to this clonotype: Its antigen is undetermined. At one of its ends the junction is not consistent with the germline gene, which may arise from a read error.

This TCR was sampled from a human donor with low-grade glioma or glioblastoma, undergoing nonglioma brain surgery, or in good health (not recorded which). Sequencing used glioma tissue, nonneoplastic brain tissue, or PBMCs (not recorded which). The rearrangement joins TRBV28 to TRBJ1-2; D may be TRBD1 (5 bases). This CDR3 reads CSSRLQVALGYTF. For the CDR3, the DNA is TGTTCCAGCAGACTACAGGTGGCTCTTGGCTACACCTTC.